The TCR beta chain described here comes from a study of cytomegalovirus exposure and HLA in healthy donors. The study, taken as a whole, reports: CMV antigen specificity of a few CMV-associated chains was confirmed in vitro. A subsequent analysis found that TCR clusters from the first cohort also tended to co-occur in the 110 or so validation repertoires, with approximately 94% of cluster scores above 0.

The donors were part of the validation cohort of 100 to 150 subjects. That cohort was separate from the first cohort, which comprised 670 or so subjects. Only in-frame clones appear in the TCRdb table, and some are missing; sequencing was by immunoSEQ multiplex PCR. Altogether 95,000 to 150,000 clones are present, over 65% being singletons, with the ten largest covering approximately 2%. The germline gives CDR1 LGHNT, CDR2 FRNRAP. J lost 6 bases, V lost 4 bases, and 6 bases had no gene match. The CDR3 sequence is 13 residues long. This clone was seen just once. Its antigen remains unidentified. The chain is built from TRBV12-5 and TRBJ2-7; 7 nucleotides line up with TRBD1. Sequenced: PBMCs. This TCR was sampled from a woman in her twenties or thirties in good health and CMV-seronegative. CDR3 in DNA: TGTGCTAGTGGTTCCCTCAACAGGGGCGAGCAGTACTTC. Protein product: CASGSLNRGEQYF.